This T cell receptor beta chain was identified during a study of T cell responses to AZD1222 COVID-19 vaccine. General observations from the study: Mostly white British, mostly female donors; authors suggested clonal diversity may be underestimated. Only a handful of AZD1222 recipients tested seropositive at baseline. Scientists sampled the repertoires only once the peak T cell response had passed. Targeting of unmutated variant regions was reportedly seen in nearly half of spike-specific TCRs.

Sequencing used immunoSEQ multiplex PCR; TCRdb keeps in-frame clones, though not all of them. The data show fewer than 250,000 clones, about 92% seen once. Note on this clone: Its target is unknown. The sample has other DNA sequences that encode this CDR3 too.

Germline V gene data show CDR1 as DFQATT and CDR2 as SNEGSKA (reference sequence). CDR3 length equals 11 residues. Trimming pared 3 bases from V and 2 bases from J, leaving 4 bases between. V and J are TRBV20-1 and TRBJ1-1; D is unclear. The material was peripheral blood, obtained on day 0 of MenACWY control vaccination. This receptor was obtained from an adult in good health. CDR3 region: CSARQNTEAFF. CDR3 bases: TGCAGTGCTAGGCAAAACACTGAAGCTTTCTTT.